A selection of T cell receptor beta chains follows, all from one sample in a study of blood T cell repertoires in COVID-19. Produced via immunoSEQ multiplex PCR; TCRdb's table is partial and in-frame only. Of about 62,000 clones in the sample, under 80% are singletons; the top ten hold about half. The sequenced sample consisted of PBMCs or T cells enriched from blood (not recorded which). These receptors were collected from a woman aged 60 to 75 who had been exposed to COVID-19. Both conserved end residues are part of each CDR3. A D gene is named only where the DNA matches it firmly. Size values are once, few and many counts, or a class for expanded clones, and some rows have none.

V	size	length	J	D	DNA	CDR3
TRBV7-8	-	19	TRBJ2-1	TRBD2	TGTGCCAGCAGCCACGGACTAGCGGGGGGCGGGGTATCCTACAATGAGCAGTTCTTC	CASSHGLAGGGVSYNEQFF
TRBV28	few	13	TRBJ2-7	-	TGTGCCAGCAGTTCTATGAACAGCTACGAGCAGTACTTC	CASSSMNSYEQYF
TRBV19	few	15	TRBJ2-2	-	TGTGCCAGTACTCCCCCGACAGGAGCTCCCGGGGAGCTGTTTTTT	CASTPPTGAPGELFF
TRBV19	-	13	TRBJ1-1	-	TGTGCCAGTAGTATAATCTTGAACACTGAAGCTTTCTTT	CASSIILNTEAFF
TRBV7-3	-	15	TRBJ1-2	-	TGTGCCAGCAGCTTAGAACGGACTCATAACTATGGCTACACCTTC	CASSLERTHNYGYTF
TRBV19	-	13	TRBJ1-5	-	TGTGCCAGTATGGGGGGGGGAGGTCAGCCCCAGCATTTT	CASMGGGGQPQHF
TRBV6-2/TRBV6-3	few	13	TRBJ1-5	-	TGTGCCAGCAGTTACTCTGCGAATCAGCCCCAGCATTTT	CASSYSANQPQHF
TRBV12-3/TRBV12-4	many	13	TRBJ1-3	-	TGTGCCAGCAGTGGCCGCTCTGGAAACACCATATATTTT	CASSGRSGNTIYF
TRBV28	-	13	TRBJ1-1	TRBD1	TGTGCCAGCAGTGTGTTGGGACAGATAGAAGCTTTCTTT	CASSVLGQIEAFF
TRBV7-8	few	16	TRBJ1-1	-	TGTGCCAGCAGCTTAGATCTTGCAGGGAAGCACACTGAAGCTTTCTTT	CASSLDLAGKHTEAFF